This T cell receptor (beta chain) was profiled in a study of beta chain features in type 1 diabetes. General study points: When Type 1 diabetes patients were examined, their TCRB CDR3s proved moderately but significantly shorter in all four CD4+ subsets.

The CDR3 consists of 13 residues. V lost 4 bases and J lost 6, with 11 bases in between. Germline loops: CDR1 SGHRS, CDR2 YFSETQ. The authors reverse transcribed all of the isolated RNA, so sequencing captured expressed TCRB transcripts. Assay used: immunoSEQ multiplex PCR; TCRdb lists only in-frame clones, some missing. The repertoire holds around 260,000 clones, with about 20% as singletons. Cells sorted by CD45RO/CCR7/CD25/CD127/CD95/CD27 comprised CD4+ naive, central memory, regulatory and stem cell-like memory cells. A remark on this clone: No antigen is known for it.

The V and J genes are TRBV5-1 and TRBJ1-5; no reliable D call. The receptor was isolated from a woman aged 40 to 50 with type 1 diabetes. The sequenced sample consisted of naive CD4+ T cells from blood. As DNA, the CDR3 is TGCGCCAGCAGCCCGGGAGGGTCTCAGCCCCAGCATTTT. Translating it yields CASSPGGSQPQHF.